This TCR beta chain was captured in a study of shared clonotypes between healthy human individuals. The study, taken as a whole, reports: Donor scarcity curtailed the genetic and exposure-history diversity represented herein. Clonotype sharing levels among donors were expected to vary with sequencing depth.

The CDR3 runs to 14 residues. The germline gives CDR1 LNHDA, CDR2 SQIVND (reference sequence). V shed 6 bases, J shed 4 bases, and the junction held 6 bases outside the gene matches. There were only Caucasian adults among the donors, and all lived in Nashville, Tennessee. Note on this clone: What it binds is not known.

Replicate PCRs run on unsorted PBMC used around 330 ng DNA, which was approximately 30,000 T cell genomes. Produced via immunoSEQ multiplex PCR; TCRdb's table is partial and in-frame only. The sample records hundreds of thousands of clones, over 60% being singletons. Sequencing was carried out using PBMCs. The TCR comes from a woman aged 40-49 years in good health. Some clones in this sample may be carry-over from other donors' samples. The chain carries TRBV19 and TRBJ2-5, with 9 bases fitting TRBD1. The CDR3: CASSPTGGTETQYF. CDR3 nucleotide sequence: TGTGCCAGTAGCCCCACAGGGGGCACAGAGACCCAGTACTTC.